The entry that follows covers one T cell receptor beta chain sequence. The entry originates in a study of cytomegalovirus exposure and HLA in healthy donors. CDR3 size: 15 residues. Germline-derived CDR1 and CDR2 are SGHAT and FQNNGV. Trimming removed 0 bases from V and 1 base from J, with 9 bases in between. With 60 Vbeta and 13 Jbeta primers, the PCR was carried out. Generated by immunoSEQ multiplex PCR, the TCRdb table keeps only in-frame clones and is missing some. This sample's clone table lists 200,000 to 250,000 clones. This sequence originates from a woman aged 25 to 39 in good health and CMV-seropositive. The rearrangement joins TRBV11-2 to TRBJ2-5; the D is unclear. The sequenced sample consisted of PBMCs. CDR3 residues: CASSLDLSFQETQYF. The CDR3 nucleotides are TGTGCCAGCAGCTTAGATCTGTCCTTCCAAGAGACCCAGTACTTC.